These T cell receptor beta chains were read from a single sample in a study of CD8 T cells in Susac syndrome. TCRdb independently ran MiXCR on the immunoSEQ multiplex PCR reads; one entry per CDR3 protein. Of 100,000 or so distinct CDR3 sequences in the sample, about nine tenths were seen once. The specimen sequenced was CD4+ T cells from PBMCs. These receptors all come from a human donor in good health. CDR3s include the opening cysteine and the closing phenylalanine or tryptophan. D genes are given only for firm matches.

CDR3: CASSVSGLADEQFF
DNA: TGTGCCAGCAGTGTTAGCGGACTAGCGGATGAGCAGTTCTTC
D: TRBD2
V: TRBV2
J: TRBJ2-1

CDR3: CASSLGPRVSQNYEQYF
DNA: TGTGCCAGCAGCTTAGGCCCACGGGTTAGTCAGAACTACGAGCAGTACTTC
D: NA
V: TRBV7-6
J: TRBJ2-7

CDR3: CASSPGTSGSTQYF
DNA: TGTGCCAGCAGCCCCGGGACTAGCGGGAGTACCCAGTACTTC
D: TRBD2
V: TRBV3-1
J: TRBJ2-5

CDR3: CASSQDSASGPPYEQYF
DNA: TGCGCCAGCAGCCAAGATTCGGCCAGCGGGCCTCCCTACGAGCAGTACTTC
D: NA
V: TRBV4-1
J: TRBJ2-7

CDR3: CSVEPGAGGYTF
DNA: TGCAGCGTTGAACCGGGGGCCGGCGGCTACACCTTC
D: NA
V: TRBV29-1
J: TRBJ1-2

CDR3: CASSYRDRGRDEQFF
DNA: TGCGCCAGCAGCTACCGGGACAGGGGGCGCGATGAGCAGTTCTTC
D: TRBD1
V: TRBV5-1
J: TRBJ2-1

CDR3: CASSQAVGTEAFF
DNA: TGTGCCAGCAGCCAAGCGGTAGGCACTGAAGCTTTCTTT
D: NA
V: TRBV3-1
J: TRBJ1-1

CDR3: CATSSAMGNQETQYF
DNA: TGTGCCACCAGCAGCGCCATGGGGAATCAAGAGACCCAGTACTTC
D: NA
V: TRBV15
J: TRBJ2-5

CDR3: CASRLQGAGTEAFF
DNA: TGCGCCAGCAGGCTTCAGGGGGCCGGCACTGAAGCTTTCTTT
D: TRBD1
V: TRBV5-1
J: TRBJ1-1

CDR3: CASSLDISSGNTIYF
DNA: TGTGCCAGCAGCCTCGACATAAGCTCTGGAAACACCATATATTTT
D: NA
V: TRBV7-9
J: TRBJ1-3

CDR3: CSVELGNEQFF
DNA: TGCAGCGTTGAACTGGGCAATGAGCAGTTCTTC
D: NA
V: TRBV29-1
J: TRBJ2-1